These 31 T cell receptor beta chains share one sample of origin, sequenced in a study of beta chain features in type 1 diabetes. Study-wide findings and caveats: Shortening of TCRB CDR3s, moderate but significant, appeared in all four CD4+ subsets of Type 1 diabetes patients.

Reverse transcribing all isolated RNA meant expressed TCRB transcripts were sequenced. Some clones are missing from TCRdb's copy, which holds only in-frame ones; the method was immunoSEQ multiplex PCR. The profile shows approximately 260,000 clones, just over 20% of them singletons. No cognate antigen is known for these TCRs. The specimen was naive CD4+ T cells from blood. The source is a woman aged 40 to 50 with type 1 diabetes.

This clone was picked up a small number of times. CDR3 sequence (DNA): TGTGCCAGCAGCTCAGGGGGCCGGTATGAAAAACTGTTTTTT. Its translation: CASSSGGRYEKLFF. The chain combines TRBV7-9 with TRBJ1-4, with 8 bases that match TRBD1. V dropped 4 bases and J dropped 6; count of bases not matched to a gene: 4. Germline CDR1 is SEHNR and CDR2 is FQNEAQ (reference sequence). The CDR3 spans 14 residues. Using reference TRBV7-9 and TRBJ1-4 for the parts outside the CDR3, the full variable domain is DTGVSQNPRHKITKRGQNVTFRCDPISEHNRLYWYRQTLGQGPEFLTYFQNEAQLEKSRLLSDRFSAERPKGSFSTLEIQRTEQGDSAMYLCASSSGGRYEKLFFGSGTQLSVL.

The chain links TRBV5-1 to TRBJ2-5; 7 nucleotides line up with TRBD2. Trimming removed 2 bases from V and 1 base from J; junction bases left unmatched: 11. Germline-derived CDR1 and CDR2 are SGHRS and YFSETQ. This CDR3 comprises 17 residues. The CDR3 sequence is CASSFSPPVAGQETQYF. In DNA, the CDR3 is TGCGCCAGCAGCTTCTCCCCTCCCGTAGCGGGCCAAGAGACCCAGTACTTC.

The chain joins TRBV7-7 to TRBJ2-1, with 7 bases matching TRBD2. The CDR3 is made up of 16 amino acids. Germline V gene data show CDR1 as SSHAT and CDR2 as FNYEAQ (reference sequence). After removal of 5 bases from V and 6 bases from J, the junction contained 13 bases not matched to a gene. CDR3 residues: CASSLDGFSSGNEQFF. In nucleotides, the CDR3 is TGTGCCAGCAGCCTCGATGGCTTCTCTAGCGGCAATGAGCAGTTCTTC.

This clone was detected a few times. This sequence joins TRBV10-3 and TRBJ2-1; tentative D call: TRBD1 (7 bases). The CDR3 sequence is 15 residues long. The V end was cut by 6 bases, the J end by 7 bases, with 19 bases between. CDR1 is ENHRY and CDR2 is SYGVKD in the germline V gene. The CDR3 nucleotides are TGTGCCATCAGCGGCGGGGACAGTAATGCAAATGAGCAGTTCTTC. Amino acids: CAISGGDSNANEQFF.

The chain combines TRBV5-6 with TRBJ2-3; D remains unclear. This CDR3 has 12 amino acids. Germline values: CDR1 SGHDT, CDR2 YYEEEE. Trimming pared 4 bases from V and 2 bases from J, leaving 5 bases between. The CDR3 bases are TGTGCCAGCAGCCTACCCACAGATACGCAGTATTTT. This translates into CASSLPTDTQYF. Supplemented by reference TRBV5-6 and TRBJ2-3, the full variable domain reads DAGVTQSPTHLIKTRGQQVTLRCSPKSGHDTVSWYQQALGQGPQFIFQYYEEEERQRGNFPDRFSGHQFPNYSSELNVNALLLGDSALYLCASSLPTDTQYFGPGTRLTVL.

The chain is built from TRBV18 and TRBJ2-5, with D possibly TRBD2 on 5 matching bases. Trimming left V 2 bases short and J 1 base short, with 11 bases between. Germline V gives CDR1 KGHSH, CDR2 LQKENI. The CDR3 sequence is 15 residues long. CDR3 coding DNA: TGTGCCAGCTCACCATCTAGCAGGAGCCAAGAGACCCAGTACTTC. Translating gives CASSPSSRSQETQYF.

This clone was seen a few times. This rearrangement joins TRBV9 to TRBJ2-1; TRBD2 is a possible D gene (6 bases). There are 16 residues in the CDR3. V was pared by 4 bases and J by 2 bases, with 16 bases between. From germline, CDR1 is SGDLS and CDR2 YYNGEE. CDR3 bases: TGTGCCAGCAGCCCGGGGGAAAGGTTTACCTACAATGAGCAGTTCTTC. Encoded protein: CASSPGERFTYNEQFF.

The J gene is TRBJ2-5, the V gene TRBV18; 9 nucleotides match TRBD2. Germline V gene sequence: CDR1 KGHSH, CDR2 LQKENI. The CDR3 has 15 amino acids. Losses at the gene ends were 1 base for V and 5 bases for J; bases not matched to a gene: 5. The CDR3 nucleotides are TGTGCCAGCTCACCACGGAGCGCGGGGGGGGAGACCCAGTACTTC. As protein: CASSPRSAGGETQYF. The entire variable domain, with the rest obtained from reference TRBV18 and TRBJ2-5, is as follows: NAGVMQNPRHLVRRRGQEARLRCSPMKGHSHVYWYRQLPEEGLKFMVYLQKENIIDESGMPKERFSAEFPKEGPSILRIQQVVRGDSAAYFCASSPRSAGGETQYFGPGTRLLVL.

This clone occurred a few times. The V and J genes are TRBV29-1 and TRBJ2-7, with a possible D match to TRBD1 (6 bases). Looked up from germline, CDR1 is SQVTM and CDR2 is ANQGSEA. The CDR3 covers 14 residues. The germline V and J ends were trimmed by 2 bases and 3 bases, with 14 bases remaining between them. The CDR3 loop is CSVERGRGDYEQYF. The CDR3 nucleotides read TGCAGCGTTGAAAGAGGCAGGGGAGACTACGAGCAGTACTTC.

The CDR3 here is CASSLAGKGHGYTF. In DNA, the CDR3 is TGTGCCAGCAGCTTAGCAGGGAAGGGGCATGGCTACACCTTC. The V gene is TRBV7-8, the J gene TRBJ1-2, with D perhaps TRBD1 (5 bases). There are 14 residues in the CDR3. Per the germline V gene, CDR1 is SGHVS and CDR2 is FQNEAQ. The V and J ends lost 0 bases and 6 bases respectively, with 11 bases between them.

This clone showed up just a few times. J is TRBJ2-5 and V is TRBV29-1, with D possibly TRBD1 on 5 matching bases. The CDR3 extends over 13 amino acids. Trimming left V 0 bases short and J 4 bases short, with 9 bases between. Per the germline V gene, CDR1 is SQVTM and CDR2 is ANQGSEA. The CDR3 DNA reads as TGCAGCGTTGAAGATCAGCAGGGAGAGACCCAGTACTTC. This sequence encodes CSVEDQQGETQYF. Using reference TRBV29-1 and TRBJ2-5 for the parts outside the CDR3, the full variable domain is SAVISQKPSRDICQRGTSLTIQCQVDSQVTMMFWYRQQPGQSLTLIATANQGSEATYESGFVIDKFPISRPNLTFSTLTVSNMSPEDSSIYLCSVEDQQGETQYFGPGTRLLVL.

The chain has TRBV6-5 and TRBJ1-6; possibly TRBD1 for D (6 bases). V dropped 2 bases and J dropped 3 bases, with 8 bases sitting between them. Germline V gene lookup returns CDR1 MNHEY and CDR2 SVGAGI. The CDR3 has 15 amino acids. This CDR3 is CASSYGDNYNSPLHF. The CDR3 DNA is TGTGCCAGCAGTTACGGGGACAACTATAATTCACCCCTCCACTTT.

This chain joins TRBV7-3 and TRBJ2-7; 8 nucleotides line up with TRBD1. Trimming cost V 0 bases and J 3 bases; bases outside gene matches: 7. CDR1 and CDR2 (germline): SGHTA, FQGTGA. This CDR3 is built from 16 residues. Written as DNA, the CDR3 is TGTGCCAGCAGCTTAACTGGGACAGGAGATCACTACGAGCAGTACTTC. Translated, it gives CASSLTGTGDHYEQYF. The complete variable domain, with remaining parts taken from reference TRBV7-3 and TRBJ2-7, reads GAGVSQTPSNKVTEKGKYVELRCDPISGHTALYWYRQSLGQGPEFLIYFQGTGAADDSGLPNDRFFAVRPEGSVSTLKIQRTERGDSAVYLCASSLTGTGDHYEQYFGPGTRLTVT.

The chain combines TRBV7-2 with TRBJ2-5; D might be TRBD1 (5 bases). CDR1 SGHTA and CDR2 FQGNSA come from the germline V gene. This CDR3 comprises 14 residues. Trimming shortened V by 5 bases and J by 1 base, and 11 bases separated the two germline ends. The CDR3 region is CASSPRTLQETQYF. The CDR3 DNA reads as TGTGCCAGCAGCCCTAGGACACTCCAAGAGACCCAGTACTTC.

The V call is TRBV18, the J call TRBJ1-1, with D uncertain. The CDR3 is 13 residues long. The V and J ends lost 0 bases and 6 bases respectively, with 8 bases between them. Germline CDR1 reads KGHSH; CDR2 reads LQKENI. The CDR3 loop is CASSPPGPSEAFF. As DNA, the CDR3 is TGTGCCAGCTCACCACCGGGCCCTTCTGAAGCTTTCTTT.

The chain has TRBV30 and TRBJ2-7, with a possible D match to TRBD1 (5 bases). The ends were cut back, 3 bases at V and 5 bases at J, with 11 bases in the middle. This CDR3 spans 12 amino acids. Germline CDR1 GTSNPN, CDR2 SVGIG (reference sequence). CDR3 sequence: CAWRLDSHEQYF. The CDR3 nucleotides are TGTGCCTGGAGACTTGACAGCCACGAGCAGTACTTC.

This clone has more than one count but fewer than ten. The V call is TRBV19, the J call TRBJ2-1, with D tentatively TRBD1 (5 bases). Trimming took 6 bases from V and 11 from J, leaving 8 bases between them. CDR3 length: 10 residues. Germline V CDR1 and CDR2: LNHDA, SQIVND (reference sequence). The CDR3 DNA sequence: TGTGCCAGTAGGGGGCTACAGCAGTTCTTC. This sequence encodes CASRGLQQFF.

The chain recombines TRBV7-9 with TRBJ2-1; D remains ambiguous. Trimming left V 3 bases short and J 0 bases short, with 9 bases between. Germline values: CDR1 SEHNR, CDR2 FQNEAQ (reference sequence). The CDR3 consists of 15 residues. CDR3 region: CASSFPGSSYNEQFF. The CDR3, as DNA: TGTGCCAGCAGCTTCCCCGGGTCCTCCTACAATGAGCAGTTCTTC.

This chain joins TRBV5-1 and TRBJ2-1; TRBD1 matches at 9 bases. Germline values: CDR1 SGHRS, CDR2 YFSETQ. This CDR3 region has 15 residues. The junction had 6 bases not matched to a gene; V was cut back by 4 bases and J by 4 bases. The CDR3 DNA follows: TGCGCCAGCAGCCTTCCAGGGACAGGGTACAATGAGCAGTTCTTC. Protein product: CASSLPGTGYNEQFF.

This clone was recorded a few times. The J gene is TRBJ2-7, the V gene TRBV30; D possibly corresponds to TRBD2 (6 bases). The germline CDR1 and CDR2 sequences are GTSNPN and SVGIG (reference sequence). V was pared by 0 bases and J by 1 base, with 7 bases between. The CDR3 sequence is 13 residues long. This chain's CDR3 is CAWSVEGSYEQYF. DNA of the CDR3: TGTGCCTGGAGTGTGGAGGGGTCCTACGAGCAGTACTTC. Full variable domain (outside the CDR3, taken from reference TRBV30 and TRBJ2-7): SQTIHQWPATLVQPVGSPLSLECTVEGTSNPNLYWYRQAAGRGLQLLFYSVGIGQISSEVPQNLSASRPQDRQFILSSKKLLLSDSGFYLCAWSVEGSYEQYFGPGTRLTVT.

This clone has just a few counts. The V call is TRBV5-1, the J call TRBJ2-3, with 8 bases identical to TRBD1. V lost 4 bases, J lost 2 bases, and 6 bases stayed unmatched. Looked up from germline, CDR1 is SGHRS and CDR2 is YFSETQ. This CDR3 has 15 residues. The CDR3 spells CASSRTGTDTDTQYF. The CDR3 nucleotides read TGCGCCAGCAGCCGGACAGGGACCGACACAGATACGCAGTATTTT.

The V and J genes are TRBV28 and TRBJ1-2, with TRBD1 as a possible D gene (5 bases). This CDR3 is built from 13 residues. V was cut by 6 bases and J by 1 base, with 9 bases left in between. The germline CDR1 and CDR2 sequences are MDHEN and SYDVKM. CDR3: CASSLDSNYGYTF. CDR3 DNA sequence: TGTGCCAGCAGCCTCGACAGTAACTATGGCTACACCTTC.

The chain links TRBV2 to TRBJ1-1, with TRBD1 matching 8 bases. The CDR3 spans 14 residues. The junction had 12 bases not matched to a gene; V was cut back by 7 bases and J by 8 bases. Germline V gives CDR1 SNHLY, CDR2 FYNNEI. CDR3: CASTEATGDPEAFF. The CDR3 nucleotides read TGTGCCAGCACCGAGGCGACAGGGGACCCCGAAGCTTTCTTT.

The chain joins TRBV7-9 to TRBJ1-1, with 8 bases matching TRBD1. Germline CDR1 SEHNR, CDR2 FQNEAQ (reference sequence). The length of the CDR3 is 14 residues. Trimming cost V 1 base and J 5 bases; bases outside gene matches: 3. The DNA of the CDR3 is TGTGCCAGCAGCTTAGTGAGGACAGGGACTGAAGCTTTCTTT. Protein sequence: CASSLVRTGTEAFF.

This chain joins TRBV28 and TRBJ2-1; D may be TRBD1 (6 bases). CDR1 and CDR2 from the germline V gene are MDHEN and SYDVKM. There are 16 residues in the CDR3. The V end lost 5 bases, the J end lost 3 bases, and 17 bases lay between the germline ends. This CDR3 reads CASSPRVGAIYNEQFF. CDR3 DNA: TGTGCCAGCAGTCCCCGGGTGGGGGCGATCTACAATGAGCAGTTCTTC.

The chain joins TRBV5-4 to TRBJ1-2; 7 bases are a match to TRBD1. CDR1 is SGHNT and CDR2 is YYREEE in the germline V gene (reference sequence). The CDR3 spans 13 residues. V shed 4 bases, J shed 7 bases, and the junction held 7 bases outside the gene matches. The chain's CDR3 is CASSLAGGSGYTF. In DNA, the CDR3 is TGTGCCAGCAGCCTTGCAGGGGGTAGTGGCTACACCTTC.

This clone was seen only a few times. CDR3 amino acids: CASSLVQGSVGETQYF. The CDR3 DNA reads as TGTGCCAGCAGCCTGGTACAGGGGAGTGTGGGAGAGACCCAGTACTTC. The genes are TRBV7-9 and TRBJ2-5, with 7 bases that match TRBD1. Per germline, CDR1 SEHNR and CDR2 FQNEAQ (reference sequence). This CDR3 has 16 residues. V lost 5 bases and J lost 4; bases outside the gene matches: 13. Using reference TRBV7-9 and TRBJ2-5 for the parts outside the CDR3, the full variable domain is DTGVSQNPRHKITKRGQNVTFRCDPISEHNRLYWYRQTLGQGPEFLTYFQNEAQLEKSRLLSDRFSAERPKGSFSTLEIQRTEQGDSAMYLCASSLVQGSVGETQYFGPGTRLLVL.

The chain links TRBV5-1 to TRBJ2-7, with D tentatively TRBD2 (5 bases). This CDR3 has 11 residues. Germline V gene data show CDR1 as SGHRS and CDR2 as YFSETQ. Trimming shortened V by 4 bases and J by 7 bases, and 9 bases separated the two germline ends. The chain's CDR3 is CASSRPGEQYF. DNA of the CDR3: TGCGCCAGCAGCAGGCCGGGGGAGCAGTACTTC.

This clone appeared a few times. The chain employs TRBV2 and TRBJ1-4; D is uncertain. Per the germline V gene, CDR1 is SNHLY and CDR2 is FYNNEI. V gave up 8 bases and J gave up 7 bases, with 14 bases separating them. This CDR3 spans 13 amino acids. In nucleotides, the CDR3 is TGTGCCAGCGAGATTTCCTCTCCTGAAAAACTGTTTTTT. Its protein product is CASEISSPEKLFF.

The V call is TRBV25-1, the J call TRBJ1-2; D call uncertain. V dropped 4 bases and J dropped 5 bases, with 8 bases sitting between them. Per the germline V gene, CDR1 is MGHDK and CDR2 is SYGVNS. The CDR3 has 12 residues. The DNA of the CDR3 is TGTGCCAGCAGTGGGCCTCTGTATGGCTACACCTTC. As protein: CASSGPLYGYTF.

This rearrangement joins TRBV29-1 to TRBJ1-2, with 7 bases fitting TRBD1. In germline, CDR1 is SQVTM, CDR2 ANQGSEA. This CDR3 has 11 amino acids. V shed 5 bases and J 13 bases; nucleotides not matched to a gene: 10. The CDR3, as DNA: TGCAGCGTTAGGGGGCAGGGGGAAGTCACCTTC. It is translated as CSVRGQGEVTF.